The 22 T cell receptor beta chains presented below share a single source sample, sequenced in a study of CD8+ T cells in alopecia areata. The sample's treatment: oral pan-JAK inhibitor, 5-10 mg twice daily. RNA was extracted and reverse transcribed into cDNA as the sequencing template. The assay was immunoSEQ multiplex PCR, and TCRdb's table has in-frame clones only and misses some. The repertoire consists of 200,000 to 250,000 clones, with around three fifths occurring once and the leading ten covering 4% to 5%. The input for sequencing was CD4+ T cells sorted from blood, taken at week 4, from a patient treated with tofacitinib. These TCRs come from a human donor with alopecia areata.

The chain joins TRBV29-1 to TRBJ1-5; no clear D. Germline loops: CDR1 SQVTM, CDR2 ANQGSEA. The CDR3 is 13 amino acids. V lost 5 bases to trimming and J lost 0 bases, with 8 bases between them. This CDR3 is CSVRVDSNQPQHF. CDR3 coding DNA: TGCAGCGTTCGGGTCGATAGCAATCAGCCCCAGCATTTT.

With respect to this clone: The sample has other DNA sequences that encode this CDR3 too. The chain carries TRBV29-1 and TRBJ1-1; TRBD1 might be the D (5 bases). The length of the CDR3 is 12 residues. Germline assignment: CDR1 SQVTM and CDR2 ANQGSEA. Trimming removed 6 bases at V and 0 bases at J, with 8 bases between. In DNA form, the CDR3 reads TGCAGCGTGGGGCAGCTGAACACTGAAGCTTTCTTT. Residues: CSVGQLNTEAFF.

This clone was seen more than once but under ten times. The chain couples TRBV9 to TRBJ1-3; perhaps TRBD1 as D (6 bases). Trimming left V 2 bases short and J 0 bases short, with 12 bases between. The CDR3 is made up of 16 amino acids. CDR1 is SGDLS and CDR2 is YYNGEE in the germline V gene. The CDR3 DNA is TGTGCCAGCAGCGTTGGACAGCTTCGCTCTGGAAACACCATATATTTT. Protein: CASSVGQLRSGNTIYF.

Written as DNA, the CDR3 is TGTGCCAGCAGCTTAGACGGGGGGCCAGGAGATACGCAGTATTTT. Its protein is CASSLDGGPGDTQYF. V is TRBV7-9 and J is TRBJ2-3, with D possibly matching TRBD2 (7 bases). This CDR3 has 15 residues. Germline V lookup: CDR1 SEHNR, CDR2 FQNEAQ (reference sequence). Trimming shortened V by 1 base and J by 5 bases, and 13 bases separated the two germline ends.

This clone was seen a few times. This sequence joins TRBV2 and TRBJ1-5; perhaps TRBD1 as D (6 bases). Germline V lookup: CDR1 SNHLY, CDR2 FYNNEI. The CDR3 has 15 residues. Trimming shortened V by 10 bases and J by 2 bases, and 18 bases separated the two germline ends. The CDR3 loop reads CATFGGRRGNQPQHF. The CDR3, as DNA: TGTGCCACTTTTGGGGGGCGGAGGGGCAATCAGCCCCAGCATTTT.

This clone was found a few times. Written as DNA, the CDR3 is TGTGCCAGCACCCCTTGGGCGGGGGGGAAAAATGAGCAGTTCTTC. It encodes CASTPWAGGKNEQFF. This chain uses TRBV27 with TRBJ2-1, with 9 bases matching TRBD2. Germline loops: CDR1 MNHEY, CDR2 SMNVEV (reference sequence). The ends lost 7 bases at V and 7 bases at J; junction bases unmatched: 11. The CDR3 runs 15 residues.

V gene TRBV5-1 combines with J gene TRBJ1-5; D is possibly TRBD1 (5 bases). The germline gives CDR1 SGHRS, CDR2 YFSETQ. The V and J ends lost 4 bases and 9 bases respectively, with 14 bases between them. This CDR3 spans 13 amino acids. The CDR3: CASSAGPRGPQHF. The CDR3 coding sequence is TGCGCCAGCAGCGCGGGGCCTCGAGGGCCCCAGCATTTT.

This clone was seen more than once but under ten times. The identical CDR3 is also encoded by other nucleotide sequences in the sample. V gene TRBV7-3 combines with J gene TRBJ1-1, with a weak D call TRBD1 (6 bases). Trimming stripped 3 bases from V and 1 base from J, with 6 bases between. Germline CDR1 and CDR2: SGHTA and FQGTGA. The CDR3 is 13 amino acids. The CDR3 spells CASSLDRNTEAFF. In nucleotides, the CDR3 is TGTGCCAGCAGCTTGGACAGGAACACTGAAGCTTTCTTT. Full variable domain (outside the CDR3, taken from reference TRBV7-3 and TRBJ1-1): GAGVSQTPSNKVTEKGKYVELRCDPISGHTALYWYRQSLGQGPEFLIYFQGTGAADDSGLPNDRFFAVRPEGSVSTLKIQRTERGDSAVYLCASSLDRNTEAFFGQGTRLTVV.

The sample holds one count of this clone. This chain joins TRBV30 and TRBJ1-2, with D hard to call. Trimming took 2 bases from V and 6 from J, leaving 10 bases between them. The CDR3 has 12 amino acids. CDR1 is GTSNPN and CDR2 is SVGIG in the germline V gene (reference sequence). The CDR3 DNA follows: TGTGCCTGGAGTTCCGGGAACCATGGCTACACCTTC. It specifies CAWSSGNHGYTF.

This clone occurred once. The chain employs TRBV14 and TRBJ1-1; a possible D gene is TRBD1 (6 bases). Germline CDR1 is SGHDN and CDR2 is FVKESK. The CDR3 sequence is 14 residues long. Trimming removed 7 bases at V and 5 bases at J, with 17 bases between. CDR3 in DNA: TGTGCCAGCAACCTACAGGGAGCGGGGACTGAAGCTTTCTTT. It is translated as CASNLQGAGTEAFF.

This chain joins TRBV4-1 and TRBJ2-6; D is unresolved. Trimming stripped 0 bases from V and 1 base from J, with 16 bases between. The CDR3 runs to 19 residues. Germline V gives CDR1 MGHRA, CDR2 YSYEKL. The CDR3 region has the DNA TGCGCCAGCAGCCAAGACCGTGGGCGTGTTAGGTCTGGGGCCAACGTCCTGACTTTC. This sequence encodes CASSQDRGRVRSGANVLTF.

The chain is built from TRBV29-1 and TRBJ2-7; TRBD2 is a possible D gene (6 bases). Germline V gene sequence: CDR1 SQVTM, CDR2 ANQGSEA. Between the trimmed V and J ends, which lost 8 bases and 1 base, there was a span of 12 bases. This CDR3 region has 12 residues. CDR3 region: CSPLEGSYEQYF. In nucleotides, the CDR3 is TGCAGCCCCCTGGAGGGTTCCTACGAGCAGTACTTC.

The chain employs TRBV28 and TRBJ2-7, with 9 bases lining up with TRBD1. CDR1 is MDHEN and CDR2 is SYDVKM in the germline V gene. After removal of 4 bases from V and 4 bases from J, the junction contained 11 bases not matched to a gene. The CDR3 runs to 16 residues. CDR3 DNA sequence: TGTGCCAGCAGTTCGTACTCCGGGACAGGGTCTTACGAGCAGTACTTC. Protein product: CASSSYSGTGSYEQYF.

This sequence joins TRBV29-1 and TRBJ1-5; no firm D call. This CDR3 comprises 13 residues. CDR1 is SQVTM and CDR2 is ANQGSEA in the germline V gene. V was pared by 4 bases and J by 3 bases, with 10 bases between. This CDR3 reads CSVAAAINQPQHF. CDR3 DNA: TGCAGCGTTGCGGCAGCTATCAATCAGCCCCAGCATTTT.

V gene TRBV7-9 combines with J gene TRBJ2-5; 9 nucleotides align to TRBD2. Losses at the gene ends were 5 bases for V and 2 bases for J; bases not matched to a gene: 3. Germline V CDR1 and CDR2: SEHNR, FQNEAQ (reference sequence). The CDR3 extends over 14 amino acids. The CDR3 DNA is TGTGCCAGCAGCCTCACTAGCGGGCAAGAGACCCAGTACTTC. It specifies CASSLTSGQETQYF. The entire variable domain, with the rest obtained from reference TRBV7-9 and TRBJ2-5, is as follows: DTGVSQNPRHKITKRGQNVTFRCDPISEHNRLYWYRQTLGQGPEFLTYFQNEAQLEKSRLLSDRFSAERPKGSFSTLEIQRTEQGDSAMYLCASSLTSGQETQYFGPGTRLLVL.

V usage is TRBV19 and J usage is TRBJ2-1; possible D gene TRBD1, 6 bases. CDR1 is LNHDA and CDR2 is SQIVND in the germline V gene (reference sequence). V lost 9 bases and J 7 bases, leaving 19 bases between the germline ends. The CDR3 runs 14 residues. The CDR3: CASHLGPRGNEQFF. In nucleotides, the CDR3 is TGTGCCAGCCACTTAGGGCCGAGGGGGAATGAGCAGTTCTTC.

This chain links TRBV4-2 with TRBJ2-7; 9 bases match TRBD1. Germline CDR1 reads LGHNA; CDR2 reads YNFKEQ. J was trimmed by 2 bases and V by 5 bases; bases with no gene match: 7. The CDR3 runs to 15 residues. The CDR3 sequence: CASSRDRADPYEQYF. CDR3 DNA: TGTGCCAGCAGCAGGGACAGGGCGGACCCCTACGAGCAGTACTTC.

The chain joins TRBV29-1 to TRBJ1-2; the D is unclear. Trimming stripped 1 base from V and 1 base from J, with 4 bases between. CDR3 length: 12 residues. CDR1 and CDR2 from the germline V gene are SQVTM and ANQGSEA. CDR3 loop: CSVEALNYGYTF. Here the CDR3 DNA reads TGCAGCGTTGAAGCTCTTAACTATGGCTACACCTTC.

This clone was detected a few times. This chain connects TRBV7-8 to TRBJ2-3; a possible D gene is TRBD2 (6 bases). The V and J ends lost 3 bases and 1 base respectively, with 14 bases between them. Germline CDR1 reads SGHVS; CDR2 reads FQNEAQ. The CDR3 runs to 16 residues. CDR3 loop: CASSLPHGGGTDTQYF. As DNA, the CDR3 is TGTGCCAGCAGCTTGCCCCACGGGGGAGGCACAGATACGCAGTATTTT.

This clone was observed a handful of times. This chain links TRBV7-2 with TRBJ2-5; maybe TRBD2 (6 bases). Germline V lookup: CDR1 SGHTA, CDR2 FQGNSA. The CDR3 is 13 residues long. The V end lost 4 bases, the J end lost 14 bases, and 20 bases lay between the germline ends. The CDR3 DNA follows: TGTGCCAGCAGCTCAATCGTCGGAGGCGGGGTCTACTTC. It translates to CASSSIVGGGVYF.

The table lists this clone with a count of one. V gene TRBV5-6 combines with J gene TRBJ1-2, with D perhaps TRBD1 (5 bases). CDR3 length: 15 residues. V shed 5 bases and J shed 4 bases, with 18 bases lying between them. The V gene's germline CDR1 is SGHDT and CDR2 YYEEEE. The CDR3 coding sequence is TGTGCCAGCAGTTCCCCGGGACCCATGATCTATGGCTACACCTTC. Its protein is CASSSPGPMIYGYTF.

This clone was recorded once. The V call is TRBV29-1, the J call TRBJ2-7; possibly TRBD1 or TRBD2 for D (5 bases each). The CDR3 spans 14 residues. Between the trimmed V and J ends, which lost 0 bases and 0 bases, there was a span of 9 bases. Germline V CDR1 and CDR2: SQVTM, ANQGSEA. The CDR3 is CSVEDEGSSYEQYF. The CDR3 DNA reads as TGCAGCGTTGAAGATGAGGGGAGCTCCTACGAGCAGTACTTC.